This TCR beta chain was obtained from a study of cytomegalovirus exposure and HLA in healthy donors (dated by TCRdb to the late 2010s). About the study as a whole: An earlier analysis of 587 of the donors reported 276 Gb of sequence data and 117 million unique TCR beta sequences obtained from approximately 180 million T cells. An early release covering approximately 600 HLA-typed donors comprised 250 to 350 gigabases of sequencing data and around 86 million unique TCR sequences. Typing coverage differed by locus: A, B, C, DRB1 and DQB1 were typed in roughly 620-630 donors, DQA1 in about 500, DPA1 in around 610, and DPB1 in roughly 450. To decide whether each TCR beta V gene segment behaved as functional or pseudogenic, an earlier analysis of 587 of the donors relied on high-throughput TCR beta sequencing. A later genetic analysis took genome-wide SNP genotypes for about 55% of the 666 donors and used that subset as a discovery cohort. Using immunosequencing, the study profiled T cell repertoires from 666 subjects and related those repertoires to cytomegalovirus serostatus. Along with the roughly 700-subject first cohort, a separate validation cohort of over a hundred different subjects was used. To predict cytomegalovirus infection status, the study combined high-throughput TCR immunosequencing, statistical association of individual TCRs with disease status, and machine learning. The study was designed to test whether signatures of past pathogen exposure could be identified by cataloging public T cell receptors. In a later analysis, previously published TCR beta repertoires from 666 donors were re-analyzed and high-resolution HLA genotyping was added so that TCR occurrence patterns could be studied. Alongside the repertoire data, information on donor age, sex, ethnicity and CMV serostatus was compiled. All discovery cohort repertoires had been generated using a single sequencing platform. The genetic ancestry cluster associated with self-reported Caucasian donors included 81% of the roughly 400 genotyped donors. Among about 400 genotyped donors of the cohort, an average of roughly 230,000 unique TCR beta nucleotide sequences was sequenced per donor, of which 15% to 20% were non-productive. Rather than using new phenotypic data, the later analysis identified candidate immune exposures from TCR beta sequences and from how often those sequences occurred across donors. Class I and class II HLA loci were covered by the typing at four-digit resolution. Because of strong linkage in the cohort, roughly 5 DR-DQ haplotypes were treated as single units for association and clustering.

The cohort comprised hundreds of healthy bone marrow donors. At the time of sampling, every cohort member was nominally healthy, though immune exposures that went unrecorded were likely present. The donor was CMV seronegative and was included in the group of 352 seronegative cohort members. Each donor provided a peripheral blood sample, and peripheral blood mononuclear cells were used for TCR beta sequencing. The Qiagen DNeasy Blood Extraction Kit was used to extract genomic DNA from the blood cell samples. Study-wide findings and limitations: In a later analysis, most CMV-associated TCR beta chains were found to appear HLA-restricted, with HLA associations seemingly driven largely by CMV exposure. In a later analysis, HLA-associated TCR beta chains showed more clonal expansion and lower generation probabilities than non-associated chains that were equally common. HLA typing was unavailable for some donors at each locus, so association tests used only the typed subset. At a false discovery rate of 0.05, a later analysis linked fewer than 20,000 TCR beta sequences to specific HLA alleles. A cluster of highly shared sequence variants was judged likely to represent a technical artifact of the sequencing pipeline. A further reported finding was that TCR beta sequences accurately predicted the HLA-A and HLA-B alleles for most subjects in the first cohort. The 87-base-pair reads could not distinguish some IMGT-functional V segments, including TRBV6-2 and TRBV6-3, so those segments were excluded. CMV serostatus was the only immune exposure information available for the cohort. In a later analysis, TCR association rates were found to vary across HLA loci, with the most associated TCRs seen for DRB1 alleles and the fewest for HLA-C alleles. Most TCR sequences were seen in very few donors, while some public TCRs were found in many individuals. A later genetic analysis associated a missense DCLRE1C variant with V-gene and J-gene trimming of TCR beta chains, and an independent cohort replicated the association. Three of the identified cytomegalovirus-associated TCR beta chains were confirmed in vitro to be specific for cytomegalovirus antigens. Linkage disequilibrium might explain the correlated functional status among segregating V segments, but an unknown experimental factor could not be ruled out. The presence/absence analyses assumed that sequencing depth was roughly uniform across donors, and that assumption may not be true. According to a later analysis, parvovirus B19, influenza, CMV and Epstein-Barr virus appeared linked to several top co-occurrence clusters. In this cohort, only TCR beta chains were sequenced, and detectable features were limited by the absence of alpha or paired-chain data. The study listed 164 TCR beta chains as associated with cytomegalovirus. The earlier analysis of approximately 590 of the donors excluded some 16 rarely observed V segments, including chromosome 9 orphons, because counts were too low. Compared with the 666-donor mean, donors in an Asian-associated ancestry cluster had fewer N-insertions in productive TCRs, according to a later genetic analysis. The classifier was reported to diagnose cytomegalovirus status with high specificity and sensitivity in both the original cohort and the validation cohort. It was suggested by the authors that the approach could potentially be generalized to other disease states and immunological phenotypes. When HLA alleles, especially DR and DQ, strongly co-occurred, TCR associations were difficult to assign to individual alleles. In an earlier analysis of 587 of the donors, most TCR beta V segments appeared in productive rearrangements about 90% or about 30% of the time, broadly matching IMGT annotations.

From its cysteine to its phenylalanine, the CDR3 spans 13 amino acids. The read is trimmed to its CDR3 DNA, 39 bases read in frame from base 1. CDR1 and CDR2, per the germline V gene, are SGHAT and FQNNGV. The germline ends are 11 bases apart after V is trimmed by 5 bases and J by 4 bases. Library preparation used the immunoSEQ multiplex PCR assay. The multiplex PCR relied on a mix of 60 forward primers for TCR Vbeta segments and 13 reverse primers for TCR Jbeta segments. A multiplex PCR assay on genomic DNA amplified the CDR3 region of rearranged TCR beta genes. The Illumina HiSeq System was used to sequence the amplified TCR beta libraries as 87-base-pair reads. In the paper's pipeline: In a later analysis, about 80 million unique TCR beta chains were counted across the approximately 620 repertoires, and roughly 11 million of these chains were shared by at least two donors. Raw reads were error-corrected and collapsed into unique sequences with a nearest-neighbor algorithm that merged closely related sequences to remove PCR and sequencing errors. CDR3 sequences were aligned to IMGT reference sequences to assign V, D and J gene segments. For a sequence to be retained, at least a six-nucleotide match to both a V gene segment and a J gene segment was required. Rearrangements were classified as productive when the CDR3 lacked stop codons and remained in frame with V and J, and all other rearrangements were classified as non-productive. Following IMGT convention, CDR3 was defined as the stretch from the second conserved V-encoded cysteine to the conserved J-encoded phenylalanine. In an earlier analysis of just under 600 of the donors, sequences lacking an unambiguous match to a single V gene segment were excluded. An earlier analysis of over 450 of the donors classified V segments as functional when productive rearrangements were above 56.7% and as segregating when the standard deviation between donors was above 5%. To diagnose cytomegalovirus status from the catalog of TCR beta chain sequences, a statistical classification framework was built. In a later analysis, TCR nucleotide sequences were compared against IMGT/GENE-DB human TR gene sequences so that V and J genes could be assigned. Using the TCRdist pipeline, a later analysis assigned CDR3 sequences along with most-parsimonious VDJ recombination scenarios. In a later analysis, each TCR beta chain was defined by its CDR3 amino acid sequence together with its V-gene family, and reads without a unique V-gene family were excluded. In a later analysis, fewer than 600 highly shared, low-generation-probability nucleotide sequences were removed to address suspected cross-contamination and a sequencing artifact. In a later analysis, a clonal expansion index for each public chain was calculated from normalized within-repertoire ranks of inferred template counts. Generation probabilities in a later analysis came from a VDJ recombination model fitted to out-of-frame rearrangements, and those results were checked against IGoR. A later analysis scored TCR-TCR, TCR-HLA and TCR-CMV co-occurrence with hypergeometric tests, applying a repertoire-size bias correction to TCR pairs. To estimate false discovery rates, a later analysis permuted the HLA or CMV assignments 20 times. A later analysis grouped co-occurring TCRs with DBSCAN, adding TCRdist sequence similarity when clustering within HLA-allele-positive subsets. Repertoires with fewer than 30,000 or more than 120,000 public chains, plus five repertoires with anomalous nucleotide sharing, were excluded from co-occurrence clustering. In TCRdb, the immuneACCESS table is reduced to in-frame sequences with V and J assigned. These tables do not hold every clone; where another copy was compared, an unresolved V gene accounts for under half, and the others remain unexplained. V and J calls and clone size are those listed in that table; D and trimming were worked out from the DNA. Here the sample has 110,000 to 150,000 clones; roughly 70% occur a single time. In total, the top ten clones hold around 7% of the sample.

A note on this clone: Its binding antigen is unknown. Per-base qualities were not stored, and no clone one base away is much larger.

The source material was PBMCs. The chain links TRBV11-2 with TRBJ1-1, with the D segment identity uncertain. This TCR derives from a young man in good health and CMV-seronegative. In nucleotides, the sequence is TGTGCCAGCAGCCGCCAGGCGGGCACTGAAGCTTTCTTT. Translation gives CASSRQAGTEAFF.